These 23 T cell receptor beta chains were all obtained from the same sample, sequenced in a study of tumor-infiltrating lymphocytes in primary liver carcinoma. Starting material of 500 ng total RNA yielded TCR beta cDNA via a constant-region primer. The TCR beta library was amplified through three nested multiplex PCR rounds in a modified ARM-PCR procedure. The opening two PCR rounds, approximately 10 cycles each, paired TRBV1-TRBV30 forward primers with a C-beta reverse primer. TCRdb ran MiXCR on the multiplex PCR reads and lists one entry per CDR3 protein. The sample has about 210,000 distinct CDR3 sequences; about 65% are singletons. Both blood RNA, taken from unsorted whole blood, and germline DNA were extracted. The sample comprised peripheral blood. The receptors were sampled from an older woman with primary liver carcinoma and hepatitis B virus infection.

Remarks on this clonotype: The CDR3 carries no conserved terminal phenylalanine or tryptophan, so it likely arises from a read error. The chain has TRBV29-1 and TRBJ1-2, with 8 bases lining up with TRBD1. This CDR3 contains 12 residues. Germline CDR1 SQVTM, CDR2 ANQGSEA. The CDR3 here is CRVEAGGSCYTV. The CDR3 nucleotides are TGCAGGGTTGAGGCAGGGGGCTCTTGCTACACCGTC.

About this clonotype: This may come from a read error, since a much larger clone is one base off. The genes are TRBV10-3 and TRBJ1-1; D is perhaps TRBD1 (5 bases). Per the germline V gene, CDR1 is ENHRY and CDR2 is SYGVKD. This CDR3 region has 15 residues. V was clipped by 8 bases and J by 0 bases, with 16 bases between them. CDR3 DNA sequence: TGTGCCATCGGCGAGATAGGGGTTGTGAACACTGAAGCTTTCTTT. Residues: CAIGEIGVVNTEAFF.

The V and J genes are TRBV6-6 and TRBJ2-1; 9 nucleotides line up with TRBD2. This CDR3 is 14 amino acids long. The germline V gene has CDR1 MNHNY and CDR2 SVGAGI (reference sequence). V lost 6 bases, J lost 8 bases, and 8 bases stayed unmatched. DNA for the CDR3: TGTGCCAGCAGGAAGGGACTAGCTATCCATGAGCAGTTCTTC. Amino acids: CASRKGLAIHEQFF.

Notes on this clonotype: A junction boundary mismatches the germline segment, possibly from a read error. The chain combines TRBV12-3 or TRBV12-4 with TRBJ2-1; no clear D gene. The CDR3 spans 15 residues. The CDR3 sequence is CASSLLAAAYIEQFF. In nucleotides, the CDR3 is TGTGCCAGCAGTTTATTAGCTGCCGCCTACATTGAGCAGTTTTTC.

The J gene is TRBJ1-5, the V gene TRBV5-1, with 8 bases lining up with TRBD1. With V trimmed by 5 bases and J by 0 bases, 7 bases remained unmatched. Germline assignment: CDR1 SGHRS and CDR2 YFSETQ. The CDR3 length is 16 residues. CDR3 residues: CASRPTGENSNQPQHF. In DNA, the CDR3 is TGCGCCAGCAGACCGACAGGGGAGAATAGCAATCAGCCCCAGCATTTT. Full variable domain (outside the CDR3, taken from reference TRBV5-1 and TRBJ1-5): KAGVTQTPRYLIKTRGQQVTLSCSPISGHRSVSWYQQTPGQGLQFLFEYFSETQRNKGNFPGRFSGRQFSNSRSEMNVSTLELGDSALYLCASRPTGENSNQPQHFGDGTRLSIL.

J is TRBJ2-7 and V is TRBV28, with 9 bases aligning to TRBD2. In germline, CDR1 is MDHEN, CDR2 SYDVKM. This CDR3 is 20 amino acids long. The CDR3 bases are TGTACCATCAGTACTATTTTCGGGGGGCTAGCGGGAATTTCCTCCTACGAGCAGTACTTC. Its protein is CTISTIFGGLAGISSYEQYF.

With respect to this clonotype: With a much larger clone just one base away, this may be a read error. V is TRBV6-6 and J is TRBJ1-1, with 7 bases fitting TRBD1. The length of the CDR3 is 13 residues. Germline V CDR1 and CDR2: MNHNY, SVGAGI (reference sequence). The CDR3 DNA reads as TGTGCCGGCAGCATAGACAGGGAGACTGAAGCTTTCTTT. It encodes CAGSIDRETEAFF.

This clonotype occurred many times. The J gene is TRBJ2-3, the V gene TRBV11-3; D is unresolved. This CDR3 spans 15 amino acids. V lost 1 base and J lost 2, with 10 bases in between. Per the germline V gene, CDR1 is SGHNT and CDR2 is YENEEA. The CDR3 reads CASSLGASPTDTQYF. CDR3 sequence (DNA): TGTGCCAGCAGCTTAGGGGCGTCCCCCACAGATACGCAGTATTTT.

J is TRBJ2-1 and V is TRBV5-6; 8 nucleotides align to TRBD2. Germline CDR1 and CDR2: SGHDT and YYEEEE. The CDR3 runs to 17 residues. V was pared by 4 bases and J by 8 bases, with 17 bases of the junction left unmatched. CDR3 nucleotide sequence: TGTGCCAGCAGCCCCAGGACGGCAGGACTAGCAAGCGATGAGCAGTTCTTC. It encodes CASSPRTAGLASDEQFF.

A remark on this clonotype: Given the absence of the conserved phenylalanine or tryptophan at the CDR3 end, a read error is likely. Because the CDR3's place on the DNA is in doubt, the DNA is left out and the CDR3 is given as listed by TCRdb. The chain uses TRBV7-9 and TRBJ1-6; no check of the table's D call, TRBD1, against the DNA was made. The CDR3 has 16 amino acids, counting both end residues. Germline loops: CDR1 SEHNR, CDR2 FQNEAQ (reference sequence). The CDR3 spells CASSLLQEYYNSPIHV.

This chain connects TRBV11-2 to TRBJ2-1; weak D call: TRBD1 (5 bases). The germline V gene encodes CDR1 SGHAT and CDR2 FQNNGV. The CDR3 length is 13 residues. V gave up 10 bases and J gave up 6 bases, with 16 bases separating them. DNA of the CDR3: TGTGCCAACCCTCGGATAGGGGTCAATGAGCAGTTCTTC. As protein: CANPRIGVNEQFF.

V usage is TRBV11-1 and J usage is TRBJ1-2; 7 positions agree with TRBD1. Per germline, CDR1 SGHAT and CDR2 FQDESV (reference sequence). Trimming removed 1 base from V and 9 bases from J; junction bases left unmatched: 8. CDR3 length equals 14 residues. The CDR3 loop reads CASSLDTGELCYTF. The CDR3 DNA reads TGTGCCAGCAGCTTAGATACAGGGGAATTGTGCTACACCTTC.

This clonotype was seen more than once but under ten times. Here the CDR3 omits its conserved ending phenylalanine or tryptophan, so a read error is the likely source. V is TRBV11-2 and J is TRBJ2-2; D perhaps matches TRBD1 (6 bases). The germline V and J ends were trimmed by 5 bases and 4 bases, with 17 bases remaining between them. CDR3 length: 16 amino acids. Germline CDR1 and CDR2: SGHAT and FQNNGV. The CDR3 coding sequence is TGTGCCAGCAGCCTGGAACTTCCAGGGGCCACCGGGGAGCTGTTTCTT. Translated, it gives CASSLELPGATGELFL.

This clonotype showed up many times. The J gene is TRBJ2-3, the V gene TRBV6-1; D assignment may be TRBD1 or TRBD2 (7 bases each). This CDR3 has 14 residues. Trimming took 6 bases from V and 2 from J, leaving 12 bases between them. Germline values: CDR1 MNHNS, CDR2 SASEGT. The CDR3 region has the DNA TGTGCCAGCAGGGCAGGGGGGGTCACAGATACGCAGTATTTT. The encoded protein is CASRAGGVTDTQYF.

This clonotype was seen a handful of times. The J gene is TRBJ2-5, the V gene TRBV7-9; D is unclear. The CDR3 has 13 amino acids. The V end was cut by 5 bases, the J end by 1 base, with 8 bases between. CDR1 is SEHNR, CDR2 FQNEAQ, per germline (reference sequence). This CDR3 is CASSRTSQETQYF. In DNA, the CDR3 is TGTGCCAGCAGCAGGACCTCCCAAGAGACCCAGTACTTC.

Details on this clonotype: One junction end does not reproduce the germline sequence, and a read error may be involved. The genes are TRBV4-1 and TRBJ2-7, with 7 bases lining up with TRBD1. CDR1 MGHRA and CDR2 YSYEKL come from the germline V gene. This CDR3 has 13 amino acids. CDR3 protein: CASNQVGTEAQYF. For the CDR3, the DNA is TGCGCCAGCAACCAAGTCGGGACAGAAGCGCAGTACTTC.

DNA of the CDR3: TGTGCCAGCAGCTTGGTCAGGGGCCCTAAAGTTAACTATGGCTACACCTTC. Residues: CASSLVRGPKVNYGYTF. The chain carries TRBV5-4 and TRBJ1-2, with a tentative D call TRBD1 (6 bases). Trimming took 0 bases from V and 1 from J, leaving 16 bases between them. CDR3 size: 17 residues. Looked up from germline, CDR1 is SGHNT and CDR2 is YYREEE (reference sequence).

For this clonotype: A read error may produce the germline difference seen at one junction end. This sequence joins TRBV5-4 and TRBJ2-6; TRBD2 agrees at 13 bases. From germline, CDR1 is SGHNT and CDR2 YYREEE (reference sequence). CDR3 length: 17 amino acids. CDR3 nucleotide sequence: TGTGCCAGCAGCGGGGGACTAGCGGGGTTGAGGGCCAACATCCTGACTTTC. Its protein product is CASSGGLAGLRANILTF.

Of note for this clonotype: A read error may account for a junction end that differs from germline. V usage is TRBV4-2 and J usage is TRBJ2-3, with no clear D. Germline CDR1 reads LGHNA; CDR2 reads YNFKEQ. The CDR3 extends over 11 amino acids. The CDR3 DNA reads TGTGCCAGCAGCCAGGCAAATACACAGTATTTT. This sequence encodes CASSQANTQYF.

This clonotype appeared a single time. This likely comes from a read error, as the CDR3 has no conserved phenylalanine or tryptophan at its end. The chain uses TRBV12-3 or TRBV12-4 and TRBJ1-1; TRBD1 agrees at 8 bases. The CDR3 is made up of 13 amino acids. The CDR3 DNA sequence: TGTGCCAGCAGCCGACAGGGGAACATTGAAGCTTTCTTA. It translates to CASSRQGNIEAFL.

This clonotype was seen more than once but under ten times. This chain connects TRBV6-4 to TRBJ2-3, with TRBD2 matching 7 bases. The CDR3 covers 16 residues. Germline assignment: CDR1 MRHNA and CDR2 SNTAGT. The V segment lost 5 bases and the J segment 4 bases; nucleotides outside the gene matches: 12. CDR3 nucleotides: TGTGCCAGCAGTCCTGTCGGGGGGAGATCCCCAGATACGCAGTATTTT. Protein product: CASSPVGGRSPDTQYF.

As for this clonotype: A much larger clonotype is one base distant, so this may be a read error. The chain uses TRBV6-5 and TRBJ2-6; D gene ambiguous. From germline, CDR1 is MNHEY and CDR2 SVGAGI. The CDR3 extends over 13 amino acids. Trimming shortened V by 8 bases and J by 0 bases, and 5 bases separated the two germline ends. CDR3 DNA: TGTGCCAGCTGCCGCTCTGGGGCCAACGTCCTGACTTTC. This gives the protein CASCRSGANVLTF.

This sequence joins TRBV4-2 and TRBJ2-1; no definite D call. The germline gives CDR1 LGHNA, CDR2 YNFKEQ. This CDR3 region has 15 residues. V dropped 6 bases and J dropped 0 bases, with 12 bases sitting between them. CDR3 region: CASSQDLRSYNEQFF. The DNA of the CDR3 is TGTGCCAGCAGTCAGGATCTTCGCTCCTACAATGAGCAGTTCTTC.